This T cell receptor beta chain derives from a study of blood T cell repertoires in COVID-19. Background on the study: COVID-19 samples from acute and convalescent phases originated in the United States, Italy and Spain.

Authors' processing steps: Amplification of reference gene primers provided the estimated nucleated cell counts. TCRdb's table, derived via immunoSEQ multiplex PCR, lists solely in-frame clones and lacks some. D and trimming were read from the DNA, whereas the V and J calls and clone size are those reported in that table. Of about 300,000 clones listed, approximately 88% are singletons. V lost 4 bases and J 6 bases, leaving 15 bases between the germline ends. The CDR3 has 15 residues. From germline, CDR1 is SEHNR and CDR2 FQNEAQ (reference sequence). The rearrangement links TRBV7-9 to TRBJ2-2; D perhaps matches TRBD2 (5 bases). The sequence derives from a woman in her twenties or thirties with COVID-19, enrolled during active disease. Sequenced sample: peripheral blood. The CDR3 DNA sequence: TGTGCCAGCAGCTACAAACGTACTAGGTCCGGGGAGCTGTTTTTT. It translates to CASSYKRTRSGELFF. Filled out from reference TRBV7-9 and TRBJ2-2, the complete variable domain reads DTGVSQNPRHKITKRGQNVTFRCDPISEHNRLYWYRQTLGQGPEFLTYFQNEAQLEKSRLLSDRFSAERPKGSFSTLEIQRTEQGDSAMYLCASSYKRTRSGELFFGEGSRLTVL.